The 21 T cell receptor beta chains in this list originate from one sample, sequenced in a study of CD8 T cells in Susac syndrome. Random hexamers were used to reverse transcribe an amount of roughly 0.5 to 1 ug RNA. TCRdb redid the calling of the immunoSEQ multiplex PCR reads with MiXCR, one entry per CDR3 protein. The sample consists of 140,000 to 150,000 distinct CDR3 sequences, approximately 95% of them appearing once. The sequencing sample was made of CD4+ T cells from PBMCs. The source of these receptors is a human donor in good health.

The genes are TRBV5-1 and TRBJ1-2; D ambiguous. With 4 bases removed from V and 6 bases from J, the gap between germline ends came to 10 bases. Germline V gives CDR1 SGHRS, CDR2 YFSETQ. This CDR3 is 12 amino acids long. The CDR3 DNA follows: TGCGCCAGCAGCCTGGAGGGTGATGGCTACACCTTC. It encodes CASSLEGDGYTF.

The chain recombines TRBV24-1 with TRBJ2-4, with D maybe TRBD1 (5 bases). This CDR3 contains 15 residues. Germline V gene data show CDR1 as KGHDR and CDR2 as SFDVKD. The germline V and J ends were trimmed by 3 bases and 10 bases, with 18 bases remaining between them. The CDR3 region is CATSDTSTSSGIQYF. CDR3 sequence (DNA): TGTGCCACCAGTGATACCTCGACATCCTCAGGGATTCAGTACTTC.

V is TRBV20-1 and J is TRBJ2-7; 10 nucleotides line up with TRBD2. Germline CDR1 reads DFQATT; CDR2 reads SNEGSKA (reference sequence). V was pared by 3 bases and J by 2 bases, with 7 bases of the junction left unmatched. This CDR3 is built from 15 residues. In nucleotides, the CDR3 is TGCAGTGCTAGCACTAGCGGGAAAAGCACCTACGAGCAGTACTTC. Its translation: CSASTSGKSTYEQYF.

This rearrangement joins TRBV6-1 to TRBJ2-5; TRBD2 might be the D (6 bases). V was pared by 10 bases and J by 1 base, with 19 bases between. Germline CDR1 reads MNHNS; CDR2 reads SASEGT. The CDR3 sequence is 15 residues long. CDR3 DNA sequence: TGTGCCACCTCAGGGAGGCCCCTTTCCCAAGAGACCCAGTACTTC. Translation gives CATSGRPLSQETQYF.

The chain carries TRBV6-5 and TRBJ2-2; TRBD2 agrees at 8 bases. Germline values: CDR1 MNHEY, CDR2 SVGAGI. The junction had 3 bases not matched to a gene; V was cut back by 2 bases and J by 7 bases. CDR3 length: 14 residues. The CDR3 spells CASSYPGGNGELFF. Here the CDR3 DNA reads TGTGCCAGCAGTTACCCGGGGGGGAACGGGGAGCTGTTTTTT.

The sample holds a few counts of this clonotype. The chain carries TRBV2 and TRBJ1-2, with 7 bases that match TRBD1. CDR3 size: 12 residues. After removal of 6 bases from V and 2 bases from J, the junction contained 0 bases not matched to a gene. Germline V gene data show CDR1 as SNHLY and CDR2 as FYNNEI. The CDR3 sequence is CASRGQNYGYTF. CDR3 in DNA: TGTGCCAGCAGGGGACAGAACTATGGCTACACCTTC.

The V and J genes are TRBV12-3 or TRBV12-4 and TRBJ1-1, with 9 bases aligning to TRBD1. The junction had 2 bases not matched to a gene; V was cut back by 5 bases and J by 4 bases. This CDR3 comprises 13 residues. Here the CDR3 DNA reads TGTGCCAGCAGTACAGGGGGCCTCACTGAAGCTTTCTTT. This codes for CASSTGGLTEAFF.

This clonotype came up once. V and J are TRBV6-1 and TRBJ1-2; D may be TRBD1 (5 bases). The V end was cut by 4 bases, the J end by 1 base, with 10 bases between. The CDR3 has 14 residues. CDR1 MNHNS and CDR2 SASEGT come from the germline V gene. The CDR3 coding sequence is TGTGCCAGCAGTGGAGTGACAGTTAACTATGGCTACACCTTC. This gives the protein CASSGVTVNYGYTF.

The sample holds a few counts of this clonotype. The rearrangement joins TRBV27 to TRBJ2-7, with 10 nucleotides matching TRBD2. The J segment lost 7 bases and the V segment lost 3 bases, leaving 6 bases of the junction unmatched. The CDR3 covers 14 residues. Germline CDR1 is MNHEY and CDR2 is SMNVEV (reference sequence). Here the CDR3 DNA reads TGTGCCAGCAGTTTGCTAGCGGGAGAGGGGGAGCAGTACTTC. This gives the protein CASSLLAGEGEQYF.

Here the CDR3 DNA reads TGTGCCAGCAGCCTATCAACGGAAGAGACCCAGTACTTC. Protein sequence: CASSLSTEETQYF. The V call is TRBV9, the J call TRBJ2-5, with D uncertain. In germline, CDR1 is SGDLS, CDR2 YYNGEE. The CDR3 runs 13 residues. V lost 4 bases, J lost 3 bases, and 10 bases lay in between.

The chain joins TRBV9 to TRBJ2-7, with 11 bases fitting TRBD2. CDR1 and CDR2 (germline): SGDLS, YYNGEE. The CDR3 consists of 21 residues. With 0 bases clipped from V and 2 bases from J, the junction kept 19 bases outside the gene matches. CDR3 DNA sequence: TGTGCCAGCAGCGTAGGACCTACGGGGCTAGCGGGAGGATTGGCAACCTACGAGCAGTACTTC. Translating gives CASSVGPTGLAGGLATYEQYF. Together with reference TRBV9 and TRBJ2-7, the CDR3 gives the full variable domain: DSGVTQTPKHLITATGQRVTLRCSPRSGDLSVYWYQQSLDQGLQFLIQYYNGEERAKGNILERFSAQQFPDLHSELNLSSLELGDSALYFCASSVGPTGLAGGLATYEQYFGPGTRLTVT.

This chain links TRBV24-1 with TRBJ2-1; D is ambiguous. V gave up 3 bases and J gave up 0 bases, with 8 bases separating them. The CDR3 has 15 residues. Germline CDR1 KGHDR, CDR2 SFDVKD. Here the CDR3 DNA reads TGTGCCACCAGTGATGGGGTAAGCTCCTACAATGAGCAGTTCTTC. Its protein is CATSDGVSSYNEQFF.

This clonotype showed up just once. The rearrangement joins TRBV30 to TRBJ1-5, with TRBD1 as a possible D gene (6 bases). Germline assignment: CDR1 GTSNPN and CDR2 SVGIG (reference sequence). V lost 2 bases and J lost 6, with 11 bases in between. The CDR3 has 13 residues. The CDR3 DNA follows: TGTGCCTGGAGTCACAGGGAAGGTCAGCCCCAGCATTTT. This translates into CAWSHREGQPQHF. Combining the CDR3 with reference TRBV30 and TRBJ1-5 gives the whole variable domain SQTIHQWPATLVQPVGSPLSLECTVEGTSNPNLYWYRQAAGRGLQLLFYSVGIGQISSEVPQNLSASRPQDRQFILSSKKLLLSDSGFYLCAWSHREGQPQHFGDGTRLSIL.

The chain uses TRBV28 and TRBJ2-1; 11 bases agree with TRBD1. The junction had 8 bases not matched to a gene; V was cut back by 6 bases and J by 7 bases. The CDR3 covers 15 residues. CDR1 and CDR2 from the germline V gene are MDHEN and SYDVKM. CDR3 DNA sequence: TGTGCCAGCAGCCAACCGGGACAGGGGGAAAATGAGCAGTTCTTC. It yields the protein CASSQPGQGENEQFF. The full variable domain, completed using reference TRBV28 and TRBJ2-1, is DVKVTQSSRYLVKRTGEKVFLECVQDMDHENMFWYRQDPGLGLRLIYFSYDVKMKEKGDIPEGYSVSREKKERFSLILESASTNQTSMYLCASSQPGQGENEQFFGPGTRLTVL.

V and J are TRBV7-9 and TRBJ2-3; D ambiguous. The CDR3 has 16 amino acids. Germline V gene lookup returns CDR1 SEHNR and CDR2 FQNEAQ (reference sequence). V was clipped by 5 bases and J by 1 base, with 16 bases between them. The CDR3 nucleotides are TGTGCCAGCAGCCTACTAAGTTCCTGGGGCACAGATACGCAGTATTTT. Translation: CASSLLSSWGTDTQYF.

The V gene is TRBV2, the J gene TRBJ2-5; no firm D call. Trimming pared 0 bases from V and 4 bases from J, leaving 3 bases between. The length of the CDR3 is 12 residues. CDR1 is SNHLY, CDR2 FYNNEI, per germline. CDR3 sequence: CASSEALETQYF. The CDR3 DNA reads TGTGCCAGCAGTGAAGCGCTAGAGACCCAGTACTTC.

J is TRBJ2-7 and V is TRBV7-9, with D possibly matching TRBD2 (5 bases). The CDR3 spans 14 residues. V was pared by 6 bases and J by 7 bases, with 19 bases between. In germline, CDR1 is SEHNR, CDR2 FQNEAQ (reference sequence). CDR3 sequence reads: CASRPSTGSREQYF. For the CDR3, the DNA is TGTGCCAGCAGACCTTCGACGGGGAGTCGGGAGCAGTACTTC.

The chain joins TRBV12-3 or TRBV12-4 to TRBJ1-2, with D possibly matching TRBD1 (5 bases). This CDR3 comprises 14 residues. V was trimmed by 6 bases and J by 6 bases, leaving 17 bases between them. The CDR3 here is CASSRTPGLDGYTF. The CDR3 coding sequence is TGTGCCAGCAGCCGAACGCCGGGACTTGATGGCTACACCTTC.

The chain has TRBV9 and TRBJ2-7; D remains unclear. This CDR3 has 13 amino acids. The V end lost 0 bases, the J end lost 2 bases, and 6 bases lay between the germline ends. Germline CDR1 and CDR2: SGDLS and YYNGEE. CDR3 protein: CASSVATAYEQYF. The CDR3 nucleotides are TGTGCCAGCAGCGTAGCTACGGCCTACGAGCAGTACTTC.

CDR3 region: CASSATPQMNTEAFF. The DNA of the CDR3 is TGTGCCAGCAGCGCTACCCCACAGATGAACACTGAAGCTTTCTTT. The rearrangement joins TRBV9 to TRBJ1-1; no reliable D call. Germline V gene sequence: CDR1 SGDLS, CDR2 YYNGEE. Trimming stripped 3 bases from V and 0 bases from J, with 12 bases between. CDR3 size: 15 residues.

The chain links TRBV19 to TRBJ1-1; a weak D match, TRBD1 (5 bases). Germline CDR1 reads LNHDA; CDR2 reads SQIVND (reference sequence). This CDR3 has 13 residues. V lost 5 bases, J lost 1 base, and 8 bases lay in between. The CDR3 loop reads CASSPGGNTEAFF. CDR3 coding DNA: TGTGCCAGTAGTCCCGGGGGGAACACTGAAGCTTTCTTT.